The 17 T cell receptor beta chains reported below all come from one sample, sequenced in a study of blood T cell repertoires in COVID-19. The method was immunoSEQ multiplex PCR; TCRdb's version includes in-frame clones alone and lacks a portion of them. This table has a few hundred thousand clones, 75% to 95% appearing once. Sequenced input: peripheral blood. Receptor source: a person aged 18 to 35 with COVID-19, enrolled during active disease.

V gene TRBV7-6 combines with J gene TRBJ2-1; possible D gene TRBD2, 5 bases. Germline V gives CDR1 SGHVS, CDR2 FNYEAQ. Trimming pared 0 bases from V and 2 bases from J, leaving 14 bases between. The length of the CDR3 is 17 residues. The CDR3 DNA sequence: TGTGCCAGCAGCTTAGCGGAGGCCTCCACCCCCTACAATGAGCAGTTCTTC. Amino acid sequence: CASSLAEASTPYNEQFF.

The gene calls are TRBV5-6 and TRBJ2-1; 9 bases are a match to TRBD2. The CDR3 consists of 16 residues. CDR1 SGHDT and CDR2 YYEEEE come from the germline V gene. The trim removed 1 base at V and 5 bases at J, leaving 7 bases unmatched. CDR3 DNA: TGTGCCAGCAGCTTGAGTGGCGGGAGGGCCCACAATGAGCAGTTCTTC. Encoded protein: CASSLSGGRAHNEQFF.

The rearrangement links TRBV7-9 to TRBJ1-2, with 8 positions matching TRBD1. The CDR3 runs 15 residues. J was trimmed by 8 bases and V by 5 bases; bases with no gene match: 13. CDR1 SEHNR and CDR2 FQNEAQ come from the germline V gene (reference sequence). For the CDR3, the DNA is TGTGCCAGCAGCCCGCCGGGACAGGCTTGGTGGGGCTACACCTTC. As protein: CASSPPGQAWWGYTF.

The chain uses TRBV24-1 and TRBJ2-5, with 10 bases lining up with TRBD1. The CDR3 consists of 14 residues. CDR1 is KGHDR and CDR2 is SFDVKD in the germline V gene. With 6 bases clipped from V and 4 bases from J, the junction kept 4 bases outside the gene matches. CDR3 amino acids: CATSLGTGVETQYF. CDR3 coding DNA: TGTGCCACCAGTCTTGGGACAGGGGTAGAGACCCAGTACTTC.

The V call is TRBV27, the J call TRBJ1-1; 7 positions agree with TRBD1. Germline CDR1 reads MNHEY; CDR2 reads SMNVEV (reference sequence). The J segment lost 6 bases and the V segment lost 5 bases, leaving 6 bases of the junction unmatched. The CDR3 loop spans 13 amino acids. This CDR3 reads CASSVRGSAEAFF. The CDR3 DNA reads TGTGCCAGCAGTGTCAGGGGGTCGGCTGAAGCTTTCTTT.

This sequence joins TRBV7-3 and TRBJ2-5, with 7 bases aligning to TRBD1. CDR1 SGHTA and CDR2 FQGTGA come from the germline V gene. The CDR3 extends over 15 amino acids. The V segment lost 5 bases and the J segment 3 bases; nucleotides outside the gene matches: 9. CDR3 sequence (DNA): TGTGCCAGCAGCCCGACCGGGACAGAAAAAGAGACCCAGTACTTC. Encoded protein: CASSPTGTEKETQYF. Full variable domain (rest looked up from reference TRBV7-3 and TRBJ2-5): GAGVSQTPSNKVTEKGKYVELRCDPISGHTALYWYRQSLGQGPEFLIYFQGTGAADDSGLPNDRFFAVRPEGSVSTLKIQRTERGDSAVYLCASSPTGTEKETQYFGPGTRLLVL.

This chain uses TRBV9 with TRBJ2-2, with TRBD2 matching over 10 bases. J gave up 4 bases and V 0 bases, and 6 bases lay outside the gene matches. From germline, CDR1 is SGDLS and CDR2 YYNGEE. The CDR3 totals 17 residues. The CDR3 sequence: CASSVASGSLGTGELFF. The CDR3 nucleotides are TGTGCCAGCAGCGTAGCTAGCGGGAGTTTGGGCACCGGGGAGCTGTTTTTT.

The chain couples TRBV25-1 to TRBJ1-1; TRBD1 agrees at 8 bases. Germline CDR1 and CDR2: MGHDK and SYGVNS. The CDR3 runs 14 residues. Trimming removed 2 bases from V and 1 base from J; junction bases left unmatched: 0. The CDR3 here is CASSEGTGNTEAFF. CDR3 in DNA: TGTGCCAGCAGTGAAGGGACAGGGAACACTGAAGCTTTCTTT.

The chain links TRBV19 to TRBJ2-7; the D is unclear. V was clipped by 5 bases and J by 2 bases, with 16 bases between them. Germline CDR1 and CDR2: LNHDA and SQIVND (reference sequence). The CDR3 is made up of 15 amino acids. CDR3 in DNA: TGTGCCAGTAGTCCGAAAGAGAGGAATCCCTACGAGCAGTACTTC. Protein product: CASSPKERNPYEQYF.

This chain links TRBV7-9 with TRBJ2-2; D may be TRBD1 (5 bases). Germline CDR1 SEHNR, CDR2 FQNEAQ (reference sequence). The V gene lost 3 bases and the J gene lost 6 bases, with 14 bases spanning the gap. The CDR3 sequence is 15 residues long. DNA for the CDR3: TGTGCCAGCAGCTTTTCTCAGGGAAGGGCCGGGGAGCTGTTTTTT. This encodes CASSFSQGRAGELFF.

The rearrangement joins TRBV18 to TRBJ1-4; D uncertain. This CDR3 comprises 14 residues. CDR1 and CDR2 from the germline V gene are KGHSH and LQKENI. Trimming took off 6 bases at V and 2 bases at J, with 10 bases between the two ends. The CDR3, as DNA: TGTGCCAGCTCCCCGGGGAAGACTAATGAAAAACTGTTTTTT. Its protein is CASSPGKTNEKLFF.

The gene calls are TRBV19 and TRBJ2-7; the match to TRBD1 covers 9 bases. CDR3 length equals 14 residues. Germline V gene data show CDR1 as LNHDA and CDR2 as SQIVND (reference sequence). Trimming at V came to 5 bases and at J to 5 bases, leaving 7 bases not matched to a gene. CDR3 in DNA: TGTGCCAGTAGTGCCGACAGGGGGGGAAACGAGCAGTACTTC. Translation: CASSADRGGNEQYF.

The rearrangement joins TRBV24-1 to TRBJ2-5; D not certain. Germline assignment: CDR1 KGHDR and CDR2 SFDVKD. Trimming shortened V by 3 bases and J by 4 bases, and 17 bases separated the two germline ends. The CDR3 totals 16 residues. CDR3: CATSDRDGPELETQYF. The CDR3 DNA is TGTGCCACCAGTGATCGAGATGGGCCGGAACTAGAGACCCAGTACTTC.

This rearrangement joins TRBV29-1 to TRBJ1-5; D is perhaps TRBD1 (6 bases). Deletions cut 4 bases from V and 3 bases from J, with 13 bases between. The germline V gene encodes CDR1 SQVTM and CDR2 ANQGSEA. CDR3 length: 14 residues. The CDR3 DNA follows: TGCAGCGTTGGCACTGGACAGCTCAATCAGCCCCAGCATTTT. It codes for CSVGTGQLNQPQHF.

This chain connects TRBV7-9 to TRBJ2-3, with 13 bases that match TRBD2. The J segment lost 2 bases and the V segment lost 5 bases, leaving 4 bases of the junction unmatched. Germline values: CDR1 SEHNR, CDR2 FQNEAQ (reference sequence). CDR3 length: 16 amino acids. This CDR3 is CASSGTSGALTDTQYF. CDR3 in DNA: TGTGCCAGCAGCGGGACTAGCGGGGCGCTCACAGATACGCAGTATTTT.

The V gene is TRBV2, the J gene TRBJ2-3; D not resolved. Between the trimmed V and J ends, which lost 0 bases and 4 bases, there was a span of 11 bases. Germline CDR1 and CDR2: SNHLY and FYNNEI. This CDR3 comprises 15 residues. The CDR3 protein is CASSEALLSADTQYF. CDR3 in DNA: TGTGCCAGCAGTGAAGCGCTTCTCTCGGCAGATACGCAGTATTTT.

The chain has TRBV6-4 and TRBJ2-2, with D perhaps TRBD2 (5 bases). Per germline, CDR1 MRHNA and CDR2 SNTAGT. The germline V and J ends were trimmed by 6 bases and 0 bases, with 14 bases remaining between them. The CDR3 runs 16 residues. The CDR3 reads CASRMLSGPNTGELFF. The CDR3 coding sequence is TGTGCCAGCAGAATGCTCAGCGGCCCGAACACCGGGGAGCTGTTTTTT.